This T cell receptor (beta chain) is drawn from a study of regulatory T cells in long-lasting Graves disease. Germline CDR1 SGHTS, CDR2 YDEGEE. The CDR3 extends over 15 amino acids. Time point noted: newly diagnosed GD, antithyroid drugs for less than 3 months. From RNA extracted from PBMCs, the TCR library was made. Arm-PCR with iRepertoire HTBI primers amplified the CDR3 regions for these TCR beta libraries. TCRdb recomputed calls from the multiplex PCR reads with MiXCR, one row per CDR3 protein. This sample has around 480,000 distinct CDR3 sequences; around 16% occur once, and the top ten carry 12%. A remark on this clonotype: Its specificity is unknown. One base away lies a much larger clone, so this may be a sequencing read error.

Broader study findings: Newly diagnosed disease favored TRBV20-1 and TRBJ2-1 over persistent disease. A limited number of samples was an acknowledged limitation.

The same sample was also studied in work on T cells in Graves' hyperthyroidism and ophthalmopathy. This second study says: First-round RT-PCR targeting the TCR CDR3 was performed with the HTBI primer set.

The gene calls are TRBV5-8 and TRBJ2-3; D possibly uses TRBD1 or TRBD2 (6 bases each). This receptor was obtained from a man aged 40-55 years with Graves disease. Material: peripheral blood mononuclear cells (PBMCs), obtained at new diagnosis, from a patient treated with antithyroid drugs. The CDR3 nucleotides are TGCGCCAGCAGCTTGGGGGGCCCCTATAGAGATACGCAGTATTTT. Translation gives CASSLGGPYRDTQYF.